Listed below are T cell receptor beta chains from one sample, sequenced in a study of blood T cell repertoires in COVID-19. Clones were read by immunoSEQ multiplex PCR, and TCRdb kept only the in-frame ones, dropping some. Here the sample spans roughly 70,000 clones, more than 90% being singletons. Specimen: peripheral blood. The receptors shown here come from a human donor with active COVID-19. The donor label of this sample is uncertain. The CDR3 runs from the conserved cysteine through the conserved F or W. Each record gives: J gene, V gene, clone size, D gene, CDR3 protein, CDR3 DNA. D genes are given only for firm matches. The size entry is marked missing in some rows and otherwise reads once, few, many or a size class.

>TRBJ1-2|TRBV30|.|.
CASGRGALVGYTF
TGTGCCTCGGGGCGGGGGGCCCTGGTTGGCTACACCTTC
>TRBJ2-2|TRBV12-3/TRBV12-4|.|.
CASSPGHGELFF
TGTGCCAGCAGTCCCGGACACGGCGAGCTGTTTTTT
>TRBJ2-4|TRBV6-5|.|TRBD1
CASRPGQGAWNIQYF
TGTGCCAGCAGGCCGGGACAGGGGGCGTGGAACATTCAGTACTTC
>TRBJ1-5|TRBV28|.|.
CASRADLNQPQHF
TGTGCCAGCAGGGCGGATCTCAATCAGCCCCAGCATTTT
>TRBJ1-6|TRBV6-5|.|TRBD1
CASRRTGSGSPLHF
TGTGCCAGCAGAAGGACAGGGTCCGGTTCACCCCTCCACTTT
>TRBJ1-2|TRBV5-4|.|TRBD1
CASSYTGGDYGYTF
TGTGCCAGCAGCTACACAGGGGGCGACTATGGCTACACCTTC
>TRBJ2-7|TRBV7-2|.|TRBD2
CASSRLAGGSYEQYF
TGTGCCAGCAGCAGACTAGCGGGAGGATCCTACGAGCAGTACTTC
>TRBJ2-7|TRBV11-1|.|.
CASSLGAGLAYEQYF
TGTGCCAGCAGCTTAGGGGCAGGTCTTGCCTACGAGCAGTACTTC
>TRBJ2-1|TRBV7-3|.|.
CASSPTPSSYNEQFF
TGTGCCAGCAGCCCGACACCGAGCTCCTACAATGAGCAGTTCTTC
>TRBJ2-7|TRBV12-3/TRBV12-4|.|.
CASSLSSPGEQYF
TGTGCCAGCAGTTTATCGAGTCCGGGAGAGCAGTACTTC
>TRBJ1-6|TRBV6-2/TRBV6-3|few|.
CASSQSLILHF
TGTGCCAGCAGCCAGAGCTTAATCCTCCACTTT
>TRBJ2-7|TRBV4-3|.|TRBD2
CASSHQGASGSLGEQYF
TGCGCCAGCAGCCACCAAGGGGCTAGCGGCTCGCTAGGCGAGCAGTACTTC
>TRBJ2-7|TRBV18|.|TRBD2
CASSPREGVYEQYF
TGTGCCAGCTCACCCCGGGAGGGGGTTTACGAGCAGTACTTC
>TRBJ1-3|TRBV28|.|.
CASRQGSGNTIYF
TGTGCCAGCAGGCAGGGTTCTGGAAACACCATATATTTT
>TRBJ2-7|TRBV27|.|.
CASSPQGPGIKREPYEQYF
TGTGCCAGCAGTCCACAGGGGCCGGGAATCAAGCGGGAGCCCTACGAGCAGTACTTC
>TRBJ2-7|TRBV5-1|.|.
CASSLSGGFSYEQYF
TGCGCCAGCAGCTTGTCAGGCGGGTTCTCCTACGAGCAGTACTTC
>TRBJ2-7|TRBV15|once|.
CATLPGGEGSYEQYF
TGTGCCACCCTTCCGGGCGGGGAAGGCTCCTACGAGCAGTACTTC
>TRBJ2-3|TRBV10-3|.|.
CAISNREQLVNPSTDTQYF
TGTGCCATCAGTAACAGGGAGCAACTAGTGAACCCTAGCACAGATACGCAGTATTTT
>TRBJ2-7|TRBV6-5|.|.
CASMAGDVIYEQYF
TGTGCCAGCATGGCAGGGGATGTGATCTACGAGCAGTACTTC
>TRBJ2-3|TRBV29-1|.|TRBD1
CSVGGQQSFTDTQYF
TGCAGCGTTGGGGGACAGCAATCCTTCACAGATACGCAGTATTTT
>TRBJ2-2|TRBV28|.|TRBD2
CASSLRLAGRTGELFF
TGTGCCAGCAGTCTCCGACTAGCGGGACGGACCGGGGAGCTGTTTTTT
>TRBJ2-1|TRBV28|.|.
CASSGASATGSYNEQFF
TGTGCCAGCAGCGGTGCTAGCGCGACGGGCTCCTACAATGAGCAGTTCTTC
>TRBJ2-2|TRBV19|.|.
CASTDPGRAVGELFF
TGTGCCAGTACCGACCCCGGCAGGGCTGTCGGGGAGCTGTTTTTT
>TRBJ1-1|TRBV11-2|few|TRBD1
CASSPTRDSSEAFF
TGTGCCAGCAGCCCAACAAGGGACAGTTCTGAAGCTTTCTTT
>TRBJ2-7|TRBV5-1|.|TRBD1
CASSSGQGAYEQYF
TGCGCCAGCAGCTCCGGACAGGGGGCCTACGAGCAGTACTTC
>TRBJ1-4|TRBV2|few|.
CASRRGREEKLFF
TGTGCCAGCAGGAGAGGGAGAGAGGAAAAACTGTTTTTT
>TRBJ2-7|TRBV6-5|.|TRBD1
CASRGGRANSEQYF
TGTGCCAGCAGAGGGGGCAGGGCCAACTCCGAGCAGTACTTC
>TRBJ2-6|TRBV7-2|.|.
CASSLLGANVLTF
TGTGCCAGCAGCCTTCTCGGGGCCAACGTCCTGACTTTC
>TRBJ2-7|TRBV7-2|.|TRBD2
CASSLGGGSYEQYF
TGTGCCAGCAGCTTAGGCGGGGGGTCCTACGAGCAGTACTTC
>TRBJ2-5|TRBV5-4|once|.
CASSLGPGETQYF
TGTGCCAGCAGCCTAGGTCCCGGAGAGACCCAGTACTTC
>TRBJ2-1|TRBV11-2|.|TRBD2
CASQGLASTNEQFF
TGTGCCAGTCAGGGACTAGCTTCGACCAATGAGCAGTTCTTC
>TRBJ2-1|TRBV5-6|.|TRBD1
CASSFKGQGYNEQFF
TGTGCCAGCAGCTTCAAGGGACAGGGGTACAATGAGCAGTTCTTC
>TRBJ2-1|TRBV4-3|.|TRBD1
CASSSGGHEQFF
TGCGCCAGCAGCTCAGGGGGTCATGAGCAGTTCTTC
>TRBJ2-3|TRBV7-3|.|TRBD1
CASSLGQRTDTQYF
TGTGCCAGCAGCTTGGGACAGAGGACAGATACGCAGTATTTT
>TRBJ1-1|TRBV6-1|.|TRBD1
CASSEDRQGNTEAFF
TGTGCCAGCAGTGAAGATCGACAGGGGAACACTGAAGCTTTCTTT
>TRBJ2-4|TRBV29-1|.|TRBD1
CSVEDPRQGEAKNIQYF
TGCAGCGTTGAAGATCCGCGGCAGGGGGAGGCCAAAAACATTCAGTACTTC
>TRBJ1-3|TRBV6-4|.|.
CASWTMTGSGNTIYF
TGTGCCAGTTGGACCATGACAGGCTCTGGAAACACCATATATTTT
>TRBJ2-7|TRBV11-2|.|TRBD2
CASSPNPSGFYEQYF
TGTGCCAGCAGCCCGAACCCTAGCGGGTTCTACGAGCAGTACTTC
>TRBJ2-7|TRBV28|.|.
CASSLPRVAQYF
TGTGCCAGCAGTTTGCCGCGGGTCGCGCAGTACTTC
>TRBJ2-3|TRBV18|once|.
CASSPQRGDTQYF
TGTGCCAGCTCACCCCAACGGGGAGATACGCAGTATTTT
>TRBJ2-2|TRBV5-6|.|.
CASSLGQQTGELFF
TGTGCCAGCAGCCTCGGACAGCAAACCGGGGAGCTGTTTTTT
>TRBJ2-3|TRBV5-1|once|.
CASSSRGGGPDTQYF
TGCGCCAGCAGCTCTCGTGGGGGAGGCCCAGATACGCAGTATTTT
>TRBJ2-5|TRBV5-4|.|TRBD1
CASSSRGRWETQYF
TGTGCCAGCAGCTCCAGGGGGCGCTGGGAGACCCAGTACTTC
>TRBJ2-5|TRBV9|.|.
CASSENVRETQYF
TGTGCCAGCAGCGAGAATGTTCGGGAGACCCAGTACTTC
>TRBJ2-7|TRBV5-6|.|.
CASSPRRASGSSYEQYF
TGTGCCAGCAGCCCGCGAAGGGCTTCAGGGTCATCCTACGAGCAGTACTTC
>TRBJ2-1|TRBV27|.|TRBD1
CASSLGTGGNEQFF
TGTGCCAGCAGTTTAGGGACAGGAGGGAATGAGCAGTTCTTC
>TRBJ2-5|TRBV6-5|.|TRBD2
CASSYLSSGSPETQYF
TGTGCCAGCAGTTACCTGTCTAGCGGGAGCCCAGAGACCCAGTACTTC
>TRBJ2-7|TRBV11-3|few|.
CASSPRLSVYEQYF
TGTGCCAGCAGCCCCCGACTTTCGGTCTACGAGCAGTACTTC
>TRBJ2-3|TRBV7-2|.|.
CASSLSASPTDTQYF
TGTGCCAGCAGCTTAAGCGCAAGTCCCACAGATACGCAGTATTTT
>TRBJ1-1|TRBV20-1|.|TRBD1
CSASRDRGTEAFF
TGCAGTGCTAGTCGGGACAGGGGCACTGAAGCTTTCTTT
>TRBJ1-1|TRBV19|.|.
CASRLAGGIQMNTEAFF
TGTGCCAGTAGATTGGCTGGGGGGATTCAAATGAACACTGAAGCTTTCTTT
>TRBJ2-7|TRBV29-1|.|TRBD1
CSVRGRGPYEQYF
TGCAGCGTACGAGGTAGGGGGCCCTACGAGCAGTACTTC
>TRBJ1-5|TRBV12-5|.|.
CASGLLGLDGNQPQHF
TGTGCTAGTGGTTTGTTGGGGCTCGACGGCAATCAGCCCCAGCATTTT
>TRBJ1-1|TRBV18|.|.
CASSRARNTEAFF
TGTGCCAGCTCCCGAGCCCGGAACACTGAAGCTTTCTTT
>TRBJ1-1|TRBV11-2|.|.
CASSLQANTEAFF
TGTGCCAGCAGCTTACAGGCGAACACTGAAGCTTTCTTT